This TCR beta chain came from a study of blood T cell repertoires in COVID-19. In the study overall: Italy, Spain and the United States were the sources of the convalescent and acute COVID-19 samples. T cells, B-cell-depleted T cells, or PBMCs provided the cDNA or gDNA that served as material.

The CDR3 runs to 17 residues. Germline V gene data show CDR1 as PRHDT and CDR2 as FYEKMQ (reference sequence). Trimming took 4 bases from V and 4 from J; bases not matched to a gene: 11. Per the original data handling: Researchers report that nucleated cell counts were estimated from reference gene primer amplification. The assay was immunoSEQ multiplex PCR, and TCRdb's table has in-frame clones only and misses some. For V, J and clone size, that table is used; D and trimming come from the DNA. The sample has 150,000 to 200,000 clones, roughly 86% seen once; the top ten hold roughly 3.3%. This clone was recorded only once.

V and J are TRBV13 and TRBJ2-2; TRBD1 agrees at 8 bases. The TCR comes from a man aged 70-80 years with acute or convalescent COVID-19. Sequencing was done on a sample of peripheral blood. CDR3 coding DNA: TGTGCCAGCAGCTCGGACGGTGACAGGGGAAGCACCGGGGAGCTGTTTTTT. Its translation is CASSSDGDRGSTGELFF.